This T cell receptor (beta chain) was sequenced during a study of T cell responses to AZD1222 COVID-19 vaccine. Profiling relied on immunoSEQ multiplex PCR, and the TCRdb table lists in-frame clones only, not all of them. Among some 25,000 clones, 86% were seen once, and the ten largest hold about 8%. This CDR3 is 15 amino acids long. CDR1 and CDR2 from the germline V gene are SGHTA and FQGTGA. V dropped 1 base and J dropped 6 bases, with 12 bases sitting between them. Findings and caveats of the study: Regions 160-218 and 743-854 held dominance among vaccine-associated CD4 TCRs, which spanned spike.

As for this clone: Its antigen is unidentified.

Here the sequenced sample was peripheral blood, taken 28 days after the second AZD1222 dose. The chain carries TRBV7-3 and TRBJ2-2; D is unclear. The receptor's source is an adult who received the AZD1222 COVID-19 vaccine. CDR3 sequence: CASSLNFGFPGELFF. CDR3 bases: TGTGCCAGCAGCTTAAACTTCGGGTTCCCCGGGGAGCTGTTTTTT.